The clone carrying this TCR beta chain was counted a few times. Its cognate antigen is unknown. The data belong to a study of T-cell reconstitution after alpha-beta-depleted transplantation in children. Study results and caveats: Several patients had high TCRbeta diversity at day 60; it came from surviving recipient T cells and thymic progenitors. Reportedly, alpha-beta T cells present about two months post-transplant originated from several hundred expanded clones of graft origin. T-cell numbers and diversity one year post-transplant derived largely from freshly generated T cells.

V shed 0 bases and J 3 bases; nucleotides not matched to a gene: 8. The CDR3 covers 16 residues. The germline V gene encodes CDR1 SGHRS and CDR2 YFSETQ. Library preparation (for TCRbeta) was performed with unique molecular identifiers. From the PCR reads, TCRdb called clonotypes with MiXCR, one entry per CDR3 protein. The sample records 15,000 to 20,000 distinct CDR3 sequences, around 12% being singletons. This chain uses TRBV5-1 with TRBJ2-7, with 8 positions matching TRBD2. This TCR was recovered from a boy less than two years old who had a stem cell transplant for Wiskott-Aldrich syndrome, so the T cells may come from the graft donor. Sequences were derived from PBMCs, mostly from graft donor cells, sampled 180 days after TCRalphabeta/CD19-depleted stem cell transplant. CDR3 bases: TGCGCCAGCAGCTTGGCCCAGGGACTAGGGGGCTACGAGCAGTACTTC. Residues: CASSLAQGLGGYEQYF. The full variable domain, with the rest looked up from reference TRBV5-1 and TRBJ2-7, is KAGVTQTPRYLIKTRGQQVTLSCSPISGHRSVSWYQQTPGQGLQFLFEYFSETQRNKGNFPGRFSGRQFSNSRSEMNVSTLELGDSALYLCASSLAQGLGGYEQYFGPGTRLTVT.